This T cell receptor beta chain was retrieved from a study of radiation and T cells in renal cell carcinoma. Treatment given: treatment-naive control, cytoreductive nephrectomy. Controls were unirradiated tumors from treatment-naive cytoreductive nephrectomy patients. The tumor was a clear cell renal cell carcinoma. Concerning this clone itself: Its antigen remains unidentified.

Profiling relied on immunoSEQ multiplex PCR, and the TCRdb table lists in-frame clones only, not all of them. The sample has about 12,000 clones, about 65% seen once; the top ten hold roughly 19%. This CDR3 is 12 amino acids long. CDR1 is SNHLY and CDR2 is FYNNEI in the germline V gene. With 10 bases clipped from V and 5 bases from J, the junction kept 3 bases outside the gene matches. Study-wide results and limits: Compared with controls, irradiated tumors showed greater TCR clonality. Only small tumor regions of around 1.1 g were sampled.

V and J are TRBV2 and TRBJ1-4, with 8 bases that match TRBD1. The sample was tumor tissue, taken from a patient whose treatment was nephrectomy without radiotherapy. This receptor was identified in a woman over 75 with renal cell carcinoma. The CDR3, as DNA: TGTGCCACGGGACAGGAGAATGAAAAACTGTTTTTT. Translation: CATGQENEKLFF.